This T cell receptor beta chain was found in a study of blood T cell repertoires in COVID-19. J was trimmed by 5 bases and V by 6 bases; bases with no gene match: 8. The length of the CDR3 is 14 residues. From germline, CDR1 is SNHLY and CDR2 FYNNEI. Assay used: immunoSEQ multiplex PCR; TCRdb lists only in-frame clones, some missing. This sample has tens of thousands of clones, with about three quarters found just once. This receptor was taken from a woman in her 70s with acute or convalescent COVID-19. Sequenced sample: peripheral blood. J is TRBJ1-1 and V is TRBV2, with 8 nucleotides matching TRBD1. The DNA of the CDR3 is TGTGCCAGCAGCTTTCAGGGGGCTAGGACTGAAGCTTTCTTT. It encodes CASSFQGARTEAFF. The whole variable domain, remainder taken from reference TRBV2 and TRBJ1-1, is EPEVTQTPSHQVTQMGQEVILRCVPISNHLYFYWYRQILGQKVEFLVSFYNNEISEKSEIFDDQFSVERPDGSNFTLKIRSTKLEDSAMYFCASSFQGARTEAFFGQGTRLTVV.